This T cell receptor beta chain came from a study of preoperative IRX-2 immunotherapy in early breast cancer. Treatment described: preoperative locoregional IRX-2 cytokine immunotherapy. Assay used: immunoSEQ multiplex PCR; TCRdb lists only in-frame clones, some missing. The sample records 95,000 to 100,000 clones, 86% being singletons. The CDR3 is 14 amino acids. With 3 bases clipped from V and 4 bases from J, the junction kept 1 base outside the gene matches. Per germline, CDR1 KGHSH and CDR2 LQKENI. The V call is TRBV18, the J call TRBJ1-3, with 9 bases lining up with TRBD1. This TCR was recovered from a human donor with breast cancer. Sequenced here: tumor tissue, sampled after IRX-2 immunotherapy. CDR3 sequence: CASSPGQGGNTIYF. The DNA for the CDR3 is TGTGCCAGCTCACCGGGACAGGGAGGAAACACCATATATTTT.